The table lists the clone carrying this T cell receptor beta chain with a few counts. After removal of 6 bases from V and 8 bases from J, the junction contained 14 bases not matched to a gene. Per germline, CDR1 SNHLY and CDR2 FYNNEI. The CDR3 is 16 residues long. The protocol was immunoSEQ multiplex PCR, while the TCRdb copy is restricted to in-frame clones and leaves out a portion. The sample gives tens of thousands of clones, 78% of which show up once; approximately 3.9% is in the top ten. The data are from a study of radiotherapy plus CTLA-4 blockade in lung cancer. The chain couples TRBV2 to TRBJ2-2, with 8 bases identical to TRBD1. This sample comprised peripheral blood, obtained from a patient treated with radiotherapy plus ipilimumab. The sequence came from a human donor with non-small cell lung cancer who had a partial response to radiotherapy plus ipilimumab. Some clones in this sample may be carry-over from other donors' samples. CDR3 sequence (DNA): TGTGCCAGCAGGTTCAGACAGGGGAAACAACCTGGGGAGCTGTTTTTT. It encodes CASRFRQGKQPGELFF.